These 3 T cell receptor beta chains were all obtained from the same sample, sequenced in a study of cytomegalovirus exposure and HLA in healthy donors. The PCR contained 60 Vbeta and 13 Jbeta primers. Generated by immunoSEQ multiplex PCR, the TCRdb table keeps only in-frame clones and is missing some. The table lists roughly 120,000 clones, less than 85% of them singletons. Sequenced: PBMCs. These receptors all come from a woman between 35 and 50 years old in good health and CMV-seronegative.

This chain joins TRBV10-3 and TRBJ1-5; 7 bases align to TRBD1. With V trimmed by 9 bases and J by 4 bases, 9 bases remained unmatched. Germline-derived CDR1 and CDR2 are ENHRY and SYGVKD. The CDR3 extends over 14 amino acids. The CDR3 DNA is TGTGCCATAAGTCGCACAGGGGAGAATCAGCCCCAGCATTTT. Amino acid sequence: CAISRTGENQPQHF.

The rearrangement joins TRBV7-2 to TRBJ2-5; the match to TRBD2 covers 7 bases. Trimming at V came to 4 bases and at J to 2 bases, leaving 4 bases not matched to a gene. CDR3 length: 14 amino acids. The germline CDR1 and CDR2 sequences are SGHTA and FQGNSA. CDR3 in amino acids: CASSSWGLQETQYF. In nucleotides, the CDR3 is TGTGCCAGCAGCTCGTGGGGACTACAAGAGACCCAGTACTTC.

The CDR3: CASSFLTGGSYNEQFF. Written as DNA, the CDR3 is TGTGCCAGCAGCTTCTTGACAGGGGGCTCCTACAATGAGCAGTTCTTC. The rearrangement joins TRBV7-9 to TRBJ2-1; 9 nucleotides match TRBD1. The CDR3 length is 16 residues. V trimming: 3 bases; J trimming: 0 bases; junction bases outside the gene matches: 3. Germline CDR1 SEHNR, CDR2 FQNEAQ (reference sequence).